The entry that follows covers one TCR beta chain sequence. Looked up from germline, CDR1 is LNHDA and CDR2 is SQIVND (reference sequence). The CDR3 contains 17 residues. The ends were cut back, 10 bases at V and 8 bases at J, with 29 bases in the middle. This specimen comes from a study of blood T cell repertoires in COVID-19. Study overall: Spain, Italy and the United States supplied samples that represented acute and convalescent COVID-19.

As originally analysed: By means of reference gene primer amplification, nucleated cell counts were estimated. Produced via immunoSEQ multiplex PCR; TCRdb's table is partial and in-frame only. The V and J calls and clone size are taken from that table; D and trimming were inferred from the DNA. This sample has approximately 97,000 clones, with 87% found just once. This rearrangement joins TRBV19 to TRBJ1-4; possibly TRBD1 for D (5 bases). This clonotype originated in a human donor in a cohort sampled during active COVID-19. Input material: peripheral blood. CDR3 DNA: TGTGCCAACGCATTAAGAGGAAAGGGGCCGGATGACGAAAAACTGTTTTTT. Translating it yields CANALRGKGPDDEKLFF.